Presented here are 7 T cell receptor beta chains from one specimen sequenced in a study of response to subunit inactivated influenza vaccine. TCRdb itself ran the RT-PCR reads through MiXCR, one entry per CDR3 protein. The sample lists about 650,000 distinct CDR3 sequences, about 15% occurring once. The sample consisted of PBMCs from blood, taken 14 to 15 days before vaccination. Receptors were obtained from a man in his fifties or sixties who received an inactivated influenza vaccine.

The chain has TRBV11-2 and TRBJ2-1; 10 nucleotides match TRBD2. The germline V gene encodes CDR1 SGHAT and CDR2 FQNNGV. Unmatched junction bases numbered 7, after V lost 2 bases and J lost 3 bases. This CDR3 comprises 17 residues. As DNA, the CDR3 is TGTGCCAGCAGCTTAATGACTAGCGGGCCGTACTACAATGAGCAGTTCTTC. Translation: CASSLMTSGPYYNEQFF.

The chain employs TRBV18 and TRBJ2-1, with a possible D match to TRBD2 (5 bases). Germline loops: CDR1 KGHSH, CDR2 LQKENI. Trimming removed 3 bases at V and 0 bases at J, with 9 bases between. The CDR3 totals 15 residues. CDR3 sequence (DNA): TGTGCCAGCTCACCGCGCAGCGGCTCCTACAATGAGCAGTTCTTC. The encoded protein is CASSPRSGSYNEQFF.

The chain carries TRBV2 and TRBJ1-1; 7 nucleotides agree with TRBD1. Germline loops: CDR1 SNHLY, CDR2 FYNNEI. V lost 2 bases, J lost 6 bases, and 24 bases stayed unmatched. The CDR3 is 20 residues long. CDR3 protein: CASSEWAAGGRKGPGAEAFF. The CDR3 bases are TGTGCCAGCAGTGAATGGGCTGCAGGGGGAAGGAAGGGCCCAGGAGCTGAAGCTTTCTTT.

The sample holds a few counts of this clonotype. The rearrangement uses TRBV7-2 and TRBJ2-7, with 14 bases matching TRBD2. The CDR3 length is 14 residues. The V gene's germline CDR1 is SGHTA and CDR2 FQGNSA. Trimming at V came to 5 bases and at J to 6 bases, leaving 3 bases not matched to a gene. CDR3 sequence reads: CASSKGLAGVEQYF. CDR3 nucleotide sequence: TGTGCCAGCAGCAAGGGACTAGCGGGAGTCGAGCAGTACTTC.

In this sample, this clonotype turned up many times. This sequence joins TRBV28 and TRBJ2-6; no clear D gene. Germline V gives CDR1 MDHEN, CDR2 SYDVKM. V gave up 2 bases and J gave up 3 bases, with 8 bases separating them. The length of the CDR3 is 15 residues. The CDR3 DNA is TGTGCCAGCAGTTTACAAGGTCATGGGGCCAACGTCCTGACTTTC. Translated, it gives CASSLQGHGANVLTF.

This clonotype was detected only a few times. The V and J genes are TRBV2 and TRBJ2-3, with TRBD2 as a possible D gene (6 bases). The CDR3 loop spans 10 amino acids. Germline V gene lookup returns CDR1 SNHLY and CDR2 FYNNEI. Between the trimmed V and J ends, which lost 8 bases and 11 bases, there was a span of 11 bases. As DNA, the CDR3 is TGTGCCAGCTTCGTGACTAGGCAGTATTTT. Translation: CASFVTRQYF.

This chain joins TRBV24-1 and TRBJ1-4; D might be TRBD1 (5 bases). Trimming took 4 bases from V and 8 from J, leaving 13 bases between them. CDR1 and CDR2 from the germline V gene are KGHDR and SFDVKD. This CDR3 region has 14 residues. CDR3 nucleotides: TGTGCCACCAGTGAAACCGGGACCGGAGAAAAACTGTTTTTT. Translating it yields CATSETGTGEKLFF.